This TCR beta chain was sequenced in a study of cytomegalovirus exposure and HLA in healthy donors. Study outcomes and limitations: According to a later analysis, TCR clusters from the first cohort tended to co-occur in the roughly 110 validation repertoires.

The data were produced by immunoSEQ multiplex PCR, yet TCRdb's version contains in-frame clones alone and is incomplete. The sample contains some 100,000 clones, around 89% of which appear only once. The donors were part of the roughly 130-subject validation cohort, which stood apart from the roughly 700-subject first cohort. The CDR3 runs 14 residues. Trimming cost V 4 bases and J 0 bases, with 7 bases left between them. Germline CDR1 reads LNHDA; CDR2 reads SQIVND (reference sequence). This clone was detected only a few times. Its target is not known. The clonotype comes from a man aged 18 to 35 in good health and CMV-seronegative. The chain employs TRBV19 and TRBJ2-1; unclear D gene. Sequences were obtained from PBMCs. The DNA of the CDR3 is TGTGCCAGTAGTAGCCGTAGCTCCTACAATGAGCAGTTCTTC. The encoded protein is CASSSRSSYNEQFF.